Sequencing of this T cell receptor beta chain was carried out in a study of cytotoxic CD8 clonotypes in ibrutinib-treated CLL. Profiling relied on immunoSEQ multiplex PCR, and the TCRdb table lists in-frame clones only, not all of them. The table records 45,000 to 50,000 clones, 53% of them present only once. Cryopreserved PBMCs were the source of about 1.9 micrograms of genomic DNA, which went to TCR beta libraries. V gave up 2 bases and J gave up 2 bases, with 10 bases separating them. The germline CDR1 and CDR2 sequences are MNHEY and SMNVEV (reference sequence). The CDR3 has 14 amino acids. Findings and caveats of the study: Upon ibrutinib response clonality rose, and upon progression it fell back toward baseline. Private clonotypes, not public ones, expanded at ibrutinib response.

Concerning this clone: Its specificity is not known.

The sequence was collected from a human donor with chronic lymphocytic leukemia. The rearrangement links TRBV27 to TRBJ2-7, with D perhaps TRBD1 or TRBD2 (5 bases each). The specimen was PBMCs, collected after 12 months of ibrutinib treatment. The CDR3 region has the DNA TGTGCCAGCAGTTTAGGGGGATCTCCCTACGAGCAGTACTTC. It translates to CASSLGGSPYEQYF.